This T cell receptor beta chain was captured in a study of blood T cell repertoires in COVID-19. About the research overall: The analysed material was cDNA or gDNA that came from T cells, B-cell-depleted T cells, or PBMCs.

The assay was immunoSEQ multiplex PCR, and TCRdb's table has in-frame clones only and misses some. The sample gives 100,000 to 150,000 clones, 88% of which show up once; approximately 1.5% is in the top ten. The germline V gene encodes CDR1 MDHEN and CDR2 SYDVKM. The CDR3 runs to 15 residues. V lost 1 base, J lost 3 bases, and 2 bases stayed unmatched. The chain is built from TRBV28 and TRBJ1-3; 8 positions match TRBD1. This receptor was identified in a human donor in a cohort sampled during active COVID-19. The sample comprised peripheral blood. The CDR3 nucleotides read TGTGCCAGCAGTTTATCAGGGGGCGGTGGAAACACCATATATTTT. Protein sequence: CASSLSGGGGNTIYF.